These 28 T cell receptor beta chains were sequenced from one sample in a study of Ad26.COV2.S vaccination and SARS-CoV-2 variants. The repertoire was sequenced with immunoSEQ multiplex PCR; TCRdb's copy has only in-frame clones and lacks some. Of roughly 320,000 clones in the sample, around nine tenths were seen once. The treatment is: 15 to 20 received Ad26.COV2.S at low or high dose, single or two shots; 5 received placebo; per-sample allocation not given. Material that was analyzed had been drawn on day 63 after the first vaccine or placebo injection. Here the sequenced sample was peripheral blood, taken in a trial of Ad26.COV2.S vaccine versus placebo. The receptors here all came from a person aged 18 to 59 who received the Ad26.COV2.S COVID-19 vaccine or a placebo.

The V and J genes are TRBV7-2 and TRBJ1-3; the D is unclear. V shed 5 bases and J shed 0 bases, with 14 bases lying between them. CDR3 size: 16 residues. The germline V gene encodes CDR1 SGHTA and CDR2 FQGNSA. CDR3 nucleotide sequence: TGTGCCAGCAGCGTCCCTCCGTACTACTCTGGAAACACCATATATTTT. It specifies CASSVPPYYSGNTIYF.

The chain carries TRBV2 and TRBJ1-5; D perhaps matches TRBD1 (5 bases). Germline CDR1 is SNHLY and CDR2 is FYNNEI. This CDR3 spans 15 amino acids. Deletions cut 7 bases from V and 2 bases from J, with 15 bases between. CDR3 amino acids: CASKRQKQGNQPQHF. In DNA form, the CDR3 reads TGTGCCAGCAAACGACAGAAGCAAGGCAATCAGCCCCAGCATTTT.

This clone was picked up a small number of times. The rearrangement joins TRBV5-1 to TRBJ2-7; D uncertain. This CDR3 is built from 12 residues. Germline V CDR1 and CDR2: SGHRS, YFSETQ. V was clipped by 1 base and J by 5 bases, with 7 bases between them. CDR3 sequence reads: CASSLRTDEQYF. The CDR3 nucleotides are TGCGCCAGCAGCTTGAGAACAGACGAGCAGTACTTC.

A few counts support this clone. The rearrangement joins TRBV23-1 to TRBJ1-4, with D maybe TRBD1 (6 bases). TRBV23-1 is treated as an ORF (open reading frame) with a function not yet certain. This CDR3 contains 16 residues. V was trimmed by 2 bases and J by 9 bases, leaving 19 bases between them. The CDR3 protein is CASSQPLQGTPKKLFF. For the CDR3, the DNA is TGCGCCAGCAGTCAACCTCTACAGGGAACCCCCAAAAAACTGTTTTTT.

V and J are TRBV19 and TRBJ1-4; possible D gene TRBD1, 5 bases. V was shortened by 4 bases and J by 0 bases, with 9 bases between the two germline ends. CDR1 and CDR2 from the germline V gene are LNHDA and SQIVND (reference sequence). The CDR3 extends over 15 amino acids. DNA for the CDR3: TGTGCCAGTAGTAGCAGGGATCCAACTAATGAAAAACTGTTTTTT. Translated: CASSSRDPTNEKLFF.

The chain employs TRBV10-3 and TRBJ2-5, with 8 bases lining up with TRBD1. The CDR3 consists of 13 residues. V shed 11 bases and J 5 bases; nucleotides not matched to a gene: 10. Germline V gene lookup returns CDR1 ENHRY and CDR2 SYGVKD. CDR3 loop: CAAATGVGETQYF. CDR3 nucleotides: TGTGCCGCCGCGACAGGGGTTGGGGAGACCCAGTACTTC.

This rearrangement joins TRBV7-6 to TRBJ2-3, with TRBD1 identical over 10 bases. This CDR3 region has 17 residues. CDR1 SGHVS and CDR2 FNYEAQ come from the germline V gene. J gave up 4 bases and V 1 base, and 8 bases lay outside the gene matches. The CDR3 DNA is TGTGCCAGCAGCTTAGGGCGGACAGGGGGGGTCCCAGATACGCAGTATTTT. The encoded protein is CASSLGRTGGVPDTQYF.

The gene calls are TRBV6-5 and TRBJ1-6; D not resolved. Germline assignment: CDR1 MNHEY and CDR2 SVGAGI. V shed 6 bases and J shed 7 bases, with 10 bases lying between them. CDR3 size: 13 residues. Written as DNA, the CDR3 is TGTGCCAGCAGCCTCAACAGAAATTCACCCCTCCACTTT. Amino acid sequence: CASSLNRNSPLHF.

V usage is TRBV6-5 and J usage is TRBJ1-2, with 7 bases fitting TRBD1. The CDR3 consists of 15 residues. Germline CDR1 is MNHEY and CDR2 is SVGAGI. V shed 4 bases and J 4 bases; nucleotides not matched to a gene: 9. The CDR3 protein is CASSSGQDGRYGYTF. CDR3 nucleotides: TGTGCCAGCAGTTCCGGACAGGATGGGCGCTATGGCTACACCTTC.

CDR3 DNA: TGTGCCAGCACCCACTCTGGAAACACCATATATTTT. The encoded protein is CASTHSGNTIYF. The chain links TRBV3-1 (or the pseudogene TRBV3-2) to TRBJ1-3; D gene unclear. V was trimmed by 7 bases and J by 0 bases, leaving 4 bases between them. The CDR3 contains 12 residues. Per the germline V gene, CDR1 is LGHDT and CDR2 is YNNKEL (reference sequence).

The chain uses TRBV19 and TRBJ1-5; maybe TRBD1 (6 bases). There are 15 residues in the CDR3. The V end lost 5 bases, the J end lost 5 bases, and 16 bases lay between the germline ends. Germline CDR1 LNHDA, CDR2 SQIVND (reference sequence). The chain's CDR3 is CASSSPGEWDQPQHF. CDR3 coding DNA: TGTGCCAGTAGTTCGCCAGGGGAGTGGGATCAGCCCCAGCATTTT.

The chain has TRBV4-3 and TRBJ2-3; 7 bases fit TRBD1. Germline V lookup: CDR1 LGHNA, CDR2 YSLEER. There are 16 residues in the CDR3. V trimming: 3 bases; J trimming: 5 bases; junction bases outside the gene matches: 11. CDR3: CASSHLQTGYRDTQYF. The CDR3 coding sequence is TGCGCCAGCAGCCATCTCCAGACAGGGTACAGAGATACGCAGTATTTT.

The chain recombines TRBV28 with TRBJ2-3; D unresolved. From germline, CDR1 is MDHEN and CDR2 SYDVKM. V lost 7 bases, J lost 3 bases, and 8 bases lay in between. The CDR3 is made up of 12 amino acids. As DNA, the CDR3 is TGTGCCAGCACAGCCAGAACAGATACGCAGTATTTT. Translating it yields CASTARTDTQYF. Full variable domain (remainder filled in from reference TRBV28 and TRBJ2-3): DVKVTQSSRYLVKRTGEKVFLECVQDMDHENMFWYRQDPGLGLRLIYFSYDVKMKEKGDIPEGYSVSREKKERFSLILESASTNQTSMYLCASTARTDTQYFGPGTRLTVL.

V usage is TRBV27 and J usage is TRBJ1-1, with D possibly matching TRBD1 (6 bases). V was shortened by 8 bases and J by 2 bases, with 18 bases between the two germline ends. The CDR3 length is 15 residues. In germline, CDR1 is MNHEY, CDR2 SMNVEV (reference sequence). CDR3 residues: CASVKYLQGNTEAFF. CDR3 nucleotide sequence: TGTGCCAGCGTCAAATATTTACAGGGAAACACTGAAGCTTTCTTT.

The V call is TRBV4-1, the J call TRBJ1-5; D ambiguous. The CDR3 is made up of 13 amino acids. Trimming stripped 0 bases from V and 4 bases from J, with 4 bases between. Germline V gives CDR1 MGHRA, CDR2 YSYEKL. The CDR3: CASSQDRNQPQHF. DNA of the CDR3: TGCGCCAGCAGCCAAGACAGGAATCAGCCCCAGCATTTT.

The chain joins TRBV9 to TRBJ2-2; the D gene is possibly TRBD1 (6 bases). The V gene lost 0 bases and the J gene lost 1 base, with 13 bases spanning the gap. Germline values: CDR1 SGDLS, CDR2 YYNGEE. CDR3 length: 17 residues. CDR3 nucleotide sequence: TGTGCCAGCAGCGTAGATGGGATACAGGGGAACACCGGGGAGCTGTTTTTT. It translates to CASSVDGIQGNTGELFF. Together with reference TRBV9 and TRBJ2-2, the CDR3 gives the full variable domain: DSGVTQTPKHLITATGQRVTLRCSPRSGDLSVYWYQQSLDQGLQFLIQYYNGEERAKGNILERFSAQQFPDLHSELNLSSLELGDSALYFCASSVDGIQGNTGELFFGEGSRLTVL.

The genes are TRBV20-1 and TRBJ2-7, with D tentatively TRBD1 or TRBD2 (5 bases each). Germline values: CDR1 DFQATT, CDR2 SNEGSKA (reference sequence). The CDR3 is 15 amino acids. The germline V and J ends were trimmed by 3 bases and 5 bases, with 20 bases remaining between them. The DNA for the CDR3 is TGCAGTGCTAGTATACTAACCGGGGCTATCGACGAGCAGTACTTC. It translates to CSASILTGAIDEQYF.

This rearrangement joins TRBV5-6 to TRBJ2-1, with D possibly being TRBD2 (6 bases). The CDR3 loop spans 12 amino acids. Germline CDR1 and CDR2: SGHDT and YYEEEE. V was cut by 6 bases and J by 5 bases, with 9 bases left in between. This chain's CDR3 is CASNGGHNEQFF. The CDR3 DNA is TGTGCCAGCAACGGGGGTCACAATGAGCAGTTCTTC.

The V and J genes are TRBV5-5 and TRBJ2-3; no firm D call. CDR3 length equals 15 residues. Trimming cost V 0 bases and J 2 bases, with 10 bases left between them. Germline V gene lookup returns CDR1 SGHKS and CDR2 YYEKEE (reference sequence). CDR3 residues: CASSLGAEATDTQYF. CDR3 nucleotide sequence: TGTGCCAGCAGCTTGGGGGCAGAAGCCACAGATACGCAGTATTTT. The whole variable domain, filled in from reference TRBV5-5 and TRBJ2-3, reads DAGVTQSPTHLIKTRGQQVTLRCSPISGHKSVSWYQQVLGQGPQFIFQYYEKEERGRGNFPDRFSARQFPNYSSELNVNALLLGDSALYLCASSLGAEATDTQYFGPGTRLTVL.

The chain joins TRBV6-2 or TRBV6-3 to TRBJ2-3, with a tentative D call TRBD2 (6 bases). The CDR3 length is 17 residues. With 2 bases removed from V and 1 base from J, the gap between germline ends came to 16 bases. CDR1 and CDR2 (germline): MNHEY, SVGEGT. CDR3 region: CASSYPWGGGGTDTQYF. In DNA form, the CDR3 reads TGTGCCAGCAGTTACCCCTGGGGTGGCGGGGGCACAGATACGCAGTATTTT.

The gene calls are TRBV9 and TRBJ1-5; the match to TRBD1 covers 7 bases. The CDR3 is made up of 15 amino acids. Germline CDR1 and CDR2: SGDLS and YYNGEE. With 0 bases clipped from V and 3 bases from J, the junction kept 3 bases outside the gene matches. The CDR3 DNA is TGTGCCAGCAGCGTAGAAGGACAGGTCAATCAGCCCCAGCATTTT. This codes for CASSVEGQVNQPQHF.

This chain joins TRBV27 and TRBJ2-7, with D tentatively TRBD1 or TRBD2 (5 bases each). CDR1 and CDR2 from the germline V gene are MNHEY and SMNVEV (reference sequence). Trimming removed 3 bases from V and 0 bases from J, with 9 bases in between. This CDR3 has 14 residues. CDR3 coding DNA: TGTGCCAGCAGTTTCGAGGGGAGCTCCTACGAGCAGTACTTC. Protein: CASSFEGSSYEQYF.

This clone has just a few counts. This chain uses TRBV6-5 with TRBJ2-2; no clear D gene. V was shortened by 5 bases and J by 4 bases, with 5 bases between the two germline ends. The CDR3 contains 12 residues. In germline, CDR1 is MNHEY, CDR2 SVGAGI. For the CDR3, the DNA is TGTGCCAGCAGTACCGTCACCGGGGAGCTGTTTTTT. It specifies CASSTVTGELFF.

The chain joins TRBV27 to TRBJ2-7, with TRBD1 identical over 9 bases. From germline, CDR1 is MNHEY and CDR2 SMNVEV (reference sequence). The CDR3 extends over 14 amino acids. The ends lost 4 bases at V and 4 bases at J; junction bases unmatched: 5. The CDR3 nucleotides read TGTGCCAGCAGTTATCCGGGACAGGGATACGAGCAGTACTTC. It yields the protein CASSYPGQGYEQYF.

This chain uses TRBV7-2 with TRBJ2-3; the D gene is possibly TRBD2 (6 bases). V lost 5 bases to trimming and J lost 2 bases, with 11 bases between them. The CDR3 runs to 14 residues. CDR1 and CDR2 from the germline V gene are SGHTA and FQGNSA. CDR3 amino acids: CASSPGLPTDTQYF. The CDR3 DNA reads TGTGCCAGCAGCCCGGGACTTCCCACAGATACGCAGTATTTT.

This clone was seen a few times. V gene TRBV6-1 combines with J gene TRBJ1-2; a possible D gene is TRBD1 (5 bases). The CDR3 consists of 13 residues. Looked up from germline, CDR1 is MNHNS and CDR2 is SASEGT. V was pared by 2 bases and J by 10 bases, with 14 bases between. The CDR3 nucleotides read TGTGCCAGCAGTGAAATGGGACTAGGGGACTACACCTTC. As protein: CASSEMGLGDYTF.

The CDR3 DNA reads TGTGCCAGCAGCACTAGCGGCGCATACACGCAGTATTTT. Its translation is CASSTSGAYTQYF. The V and J genes are TRBV12-3 or TRBV12-4 and TRBJ2-3; 8 nucleotides agree with TRBD2. V lost 6 bases and J lost 9; bases outside the gene matches: 8. This CDR3 contains 13 residues.

This clone was seen once. The chain uses TRBV5-1 and TRBJ2-7; 9 bases align to TRBD2. This CDR3 is built from 16 residues. Germline trimming cut 4 bases from V and 1 base from J; bases unmatched to any gene: 9. From germline, CDR1 is SGHRS and CDR2 YFSETQ. CDR3: CASSPLGLAGSYEQYF. For the CDR3, the DNA is TGCGCCAGCAGCCCCTTGGGGCTAGCGGGATCCTACGAGCAGTACTTC. The full variable domain, completed using reference TRBV5-1 and TRBJ2-7, is KAGVTQTPRYLIKTRGQQVTLSCSPISGHRSVSWYQQTPGQGLQFLFEYFSETQRNKGNFPGRFSGRQFSNSRSEMNVSTLELGDSALYLCASSPLGLAGSYEQYFGPGTRLTVT.